The 10 T cell receptor beta chains below come from one sample, sequenced in a study of blood T cell repertoires in COVID-19. Sequenced by immunoSEQ multiplex PCR; TCRdb stores in-frame clones only, minus some. In the table there are 100,000 to 150,000 clones, about 87% of which are singletons. Sequencing was carried out using peripheral blood. The receptor set was obtained from a woman between 55 and 75 years old with acute or convalescent COVID-19.

The chain has TRBV30 and TRBJ1-1; TRBD1 agrees at 8 bases. The germline gives CDR1 GTSNPN, CDR2 SVGIG (reference sequence). This CDR3 has 15 residues. V shed 4 bases and J 4 bases; nucleotides not matched to a gene: 11. CDR3 amino acids: CAWIGRGLEGTEAFF. DNA of the CDR3: TGTGCCTGGATTGGCAGGGGGCTTGAAGGCACTGAAGCTTTCTTT.

CDR3 sequence: CASSLDVVMTGNTIYF. The DNA for the CDR3 is TGTGCCAGCAGCTTAGATGTAGTAATGACTGGAAACACCATATATTTT. The chain combines TRBV11-2 with TRBJ1-3; D remains ambiguous. The CDR3 length is 16 residues. The V and J ends lost 0 bases and 2 bases respectively, with 11 bases between them. Germline CDR1 is SGHAT and CDR2 is FQNNGV.

CDR3 loop: CASSHGGAGERTGELFF. In nucleotides, the CDR3 is TGTGCCAGCAGCCACGGGGGGGCGGGAGAGCGAACCGGGGAGCTGTTTTTT. The chain has TRBV3-1 (or the pseudogene TRBV3-2) and TRBJ2-2, with 8 bases aligning to TRBD2. CDR1 is LGHDT and CDR2 is YNNKEL in the germline V gene (reference sequence). CDR3 length: 17 residues. The trim removed 3 bases at V and 5 bases at J, leaving 11 bases unmatched.

The genes are TRBV27 and TRBJ2-3, with D tentatively TRBD2 (5 bases). This CDR3 region has 13 residues. V was trimmed by 5 bases and J by 0 bases, leaving 6 bases between them. Per the germline V gene, CDR1 is MNHEY and CDR2 is SMNVEV (reference sequence). CDR3 bases: TGTGCCAGCAGTAGAGGGAGCACAGATACGCAGTATTTT. Its protein product is CASSRGSTDTQYF.

The chain couples TRBV5-1 to TRBJ2-7; TRBD2 is a possible D gene (5 bases). The germline V gene encodes CDR1 SGHRS and CDR2 YFSETQ. V was clipped by 5 bases and J by 1 base, with 10 bases between them. This CDR3 spans 13 amino acids. CDR3 DNA sequence: TGCGCCAGCAGTAGGCCGGGGTCCTACGAGCAGTACTTC. This encodes CASSRPGSYEQYF.

The chain has TRBV29-1 and TRBJ2-3; D is unclear. Germline assignment: CDR1 SQVTM and CDR2 ANQGSEA. CDR3 size: 14 residues. Trimming removed 4 bases from V and 2 bases from J, with 13 bases in between. In DNA, the CDR3 is TGCAGCGTTGCTAGGATGATAGACACAGATACGCAGTATTTT. Translated: CSVARMIDTDTQYF.

The rearrangement uses TRBV20-1 and TRBJ2-3, with 13 bases that match TRBD2. The CDR3 loop spans 14 amino acids. Germline trimming cut 3 bases from V and 8 bases from J; bases unmatched to any gene: 5. CDR1 and CDR2 from the germline V gene are DFQATT and SNEGSKA (reference sequence). As DNA, the CDR3 is TGCAGTGCTAGTCCACTAGCGGGAGGGGGTACGCAGTATTTT. Its translation is CSASPLAGGGTQYF.

CDR3: CASSIGTTTSGYTF. In DNA form, the CDR3 reads TGTGCCAGTAGTATCGGCACTACTACGAGCGGCTACACCTTC. J is TRBJ1-2 and V is TRBV19; D is uncertain. Germline V lookup: CDR1 LNHDA, CDR2 SQIVND (reference sequence). This CDR3 is 14 amino acids long. Trimming cost V 3 bases and J 8 bases, with 16 bases left between them.

V gene TRBV6-5 combines with J gene TRBJ1-4, with D hard to call. This CDR3 comprises 14 residues. Trimming left V 5 bases short and J 8 bases short, with 15 bases between. The germline V gene has CDR1 MNHEY and CDR2 SVGAGI. CDR3: CASSPPGIKEKLFF. CDR3 bases: TGTGCCAGCAGTCCCCCCGGTATCAAAGAAAAACTGTTTTTT.

The V gene is TRBV7-8, the J gene TRBJ2-5; the match to TRBD2 covers 10 bases. The CDR3 consists of 19 residues. Trimming removed 0 bases from V and 5 bases from J; junction bases left unmatched: 15. The germline CDR1 and CDR2 sequences are SGHVS and FQNEAQ. CDR3 in amino acids: CASSLAWNWLAGVGETQYF. The CDR3 coding sequence is TGTGCCAGCAGCTTAGCGTGGAATTGGCTAGCGGGAGTGGGGGAGACCCAGTACTTC.